A selection of T cell receptor beta chains follows, all from one sample in a study of OX40 agonist ivuxolimab in advanced cancers. Profiled with immunoSEQ multiplex PCR; TCRdb holds only in-frame clones, not every one. The data show about 19,000 clones, about 88% seen once. This specimen consisted of CD4+ or CD8+ T cells sorted from blood, obtained in a trial of the OX40 agonist ivuxolimab. Source of these receptors: an adult with an advanced solid tumor such as melanoma, head and neck, liver or kidney cancer. The CDR3 runs from the conserved cysteine through the conserved F or W. Fields, in order: clone size, V gene, CDR3 protein. Clone size appears in some rows only: once, few, many, or a class for an expanded clone.

abundance: -
v_gene: TRBV29-1
CDR3aa: CSVEGLSYNEQFF

abundance: -
v_gene: TRBV4-3
CDR3aa: CASSQEPNYEQYF

abundance: -
v_gene: TRBV28
CDR3aa: CASSLSATGNQDTQYF

abundance: -
v_gene: TRBV10-2
CDR3aa: CASSTEVAGNNGELFF

abundance: -
v_gene: TRBV7-9
CDR3aa: CASSLTGLATYEQYF

abundance: once
v_gene: TRBV7-9
CDR3aa: CASSLRGFDEQYF

abundance: -
v_gene: TRBV29-1
CDR3aa: CSVEDLKVEAFF

abundance: -
v_gene: TRBV19
CDR3aa: CASSIGGSGDNEQFF

abundance: -
v_gene: TRBV28
CDR3aa: CASSSFRGKQPQHF

abundance: -
v_gene: TRBV19
CDR3aa: CASTRLAGYNEQFF

abundance: -
v_gene: TRBV9
CDR3aa: CASSVGQGPNIQYF

abundance: -
v_gene: TRBV6-5
CDR3aa: CASKSTYGTDTQYF

abundance: once
v_gene: TRBV4-1
CDR3aa: CASSQAPPGGSGNTIYF

abundance: -
v_gene: TRBV4-1
CDR3aa: CASSHTGPTEAFF

abundance: once
v_gene: TRBV27
CDR3aa: CASSLRVGGATQYF

abundance: -
v_gene: TRBV6-6
CDR3aa: CASSSDRAGYGYTF

abundance: -
v_gene: TRBV4-1
CDR3aa: CASSHPGTGEETQYF

abundance: -
v_gene: TRBV7-6
CDR3aa: CASSNPDGVRTDTQYF

abundance: -
v_gene: TRBV5-1
CDR3aa: CASSSTGPSSGNTIYF

abundance: -
v_gene: TRBV7-9
CDR3aa: CASSLGIGSEQFF

abundance: -
v_gene: TRBV7-9
CDR3aa: CASSSGLAVYEQYF

abundance: -
v_gene: TRBV6-5
CDR3aa: CASSYGPVQETQYF

abundance: few
v_gene: TRBV5-5
CDR3aa: CASSLTRSEQFF

abundance: -
v_gene: TRBV4-3
CDR3aa: CASSQGTANNYGYTF

abundance: -
v_gene: TRBV27
CDR3aa: CASSSPSYRGTQYF

abundance: -
v_gene: TRBV28
CDR3aa: CASTLTGRYGYTF

abundance: -
v_gene: TRBV14
CDR3aa: CASSQTSGKTDTQYF

abundance: -
v_gene: TRBV2
CDR3aa: CASSAPPAREQYF

abundance: -
v_gene: TRBV7-3
CDR3aa: CASSIGVREPMDEQFF

abundance: -
v_gene: TRBV4-3
CDR3aa: CASSQVGGHGTEAFF

abundance: -
v_gene: TRBV28
CDR3aa: CASKTIAGGLSTDTQYF

abundance: -
v_gene: TRBV4-1
CDR3aa: CASSQESPPLPYEQYF

abundance: -
v_gene: TRBV11-2
CDR3aa: CASSFRDTEAFF

abundance: -
v_gene: TRBV11-3
CDR3aa: CASSPWTGPLYNEQFF

abundance: -
v_gene: TRBV29-1
CDR3aa: CSVRTSGSNEQFF

abundance: -
v_gene: TRBV27
CDR3aa: CASSFGTSGYEQYF

abundance: -
v_gene: TRBV15
CDR3aa: CATSSIGLLFF

abundance: -
v_gene: TRBV6-5
CDR3aa: CASSYGFYEQYF

abundance: -
v_gene: TRBV7-2
CDR3aa: CASSLGQVFTEAFF

abundance: -
v_gene: TRBV29-1
CDR3aa: CSVDAGGGKETQYF

abundance: -
v_gene: TRBV15
CDR3aa: CATRPGTGPGELFF

abundance: once
v_gene: TRBV30
CDR3aa: CAWSTSGGAYEQYF

abundance: -
v_gene: TRBV2
CDR3aa: CASMGLASQFTDTQYF

abundance: -
v_gene: TRBV19
CDR3aa: CASSRAETDTQYF

abundance: -
v_gene: TRBV7-9
CDR3aa: CASALTNEQFF

abundance: -
v_gene: TRBV5-1
CDR3aa: CASSLAGGVSTDTQYF

abundance: -
v_gene: TRBV28
CDR3aa: CASSELVAGAYEQYF

abundance: -
v_gene: TRBV7-9
CDR3aa: CASSLVAGDEQFF

abundance: -
v_gene: TRBV9
CDR3aa: CASSVATNPSYEQYF

abundance: -
v_gene: TRBV28
CDR3aa: CASRMTSGREETQYF

abundance: -
v_gene: TRBV10-2
CDR3aa: CASSGTGETQYF

abundance: -
v_gene: TRBV6-1
CDR3aa: CASSDPEQGAFQCYTF

abundance: -
v_gene: TRBV27
CDR3aa: CASSLWGRVGRQQPQHF

abundance: -
v_gene: TRBV7-2
CDR3aa: CASSSHHTGTLNEQYF

abundance: -
v_gene: TRBV10-3
CDR3aa: CAISESVGRAYEQYF

abundance: -
v_gene: TRBV29-1
CDR3aa: CSDRTSEMGDNEQFF

abundance: -
v_gene: TRBV19
CDR3aa: CASSRGWSGPDTQYF